This TCR beta chain stems from a study of radiation and T cells in renal cell carcinoma. Whole-study context: Nephrectomy followed 15 Gy stereotactic body radiation by 4 weeks.

The CDR3 sequence is 15 residues long. Trimming took off 0 bases at V and 0 bases at J, with 7 bases between the two ends. Germline assignment: CDR1 SGHRS and CDR2 YFSETQ. The protocol was immunoSEQ multiplex PCR, while the TCRdb copy is restricted to in-frame clones and leaves out a portion. Among 100,000 to 150,000 clones listed, more than 75% were seen once. With regard to this clone: No antigen is known for it.

Study findings and constraints: In blood, top tumor clones expanded by 2 weeks, shrinking by 4.

Described time point: blood 2 weeks post-SBRT. Treatment meaning: 15 Gy SBRT to primary tumor, nephrectomy 4 weeks later. After SBRT, blood was collected at 2 and 4 weeks, plus baseline. The patient's renal cell carcinoma had clear cell pathology. This receptor was taken from a woman between 65 and 79 years old with renal cell carcinoma. The chain links TRBV5-1 to TRBJ2-1, with D perhaps matching TRBD1 (5 bases). Sequenced here: blood, sampled from a patient whose treatment included radiotherapy and nephrectomy. For the CDR3, the DNA is TGCGCCAGCAGCTTGGAGGACACCTCCTACAATGAGCAGTTCTTC. Residues: CASSLEDTSYNEQFF.